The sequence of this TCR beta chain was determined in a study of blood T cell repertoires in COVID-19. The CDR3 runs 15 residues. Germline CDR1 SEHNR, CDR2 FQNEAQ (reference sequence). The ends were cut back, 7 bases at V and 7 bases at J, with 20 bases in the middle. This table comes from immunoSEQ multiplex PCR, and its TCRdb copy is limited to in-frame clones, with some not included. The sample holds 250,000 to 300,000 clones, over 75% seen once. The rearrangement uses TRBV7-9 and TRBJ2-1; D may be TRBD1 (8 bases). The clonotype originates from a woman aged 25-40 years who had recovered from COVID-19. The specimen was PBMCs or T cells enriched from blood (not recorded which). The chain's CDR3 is CASIQTGGDPNEQFF. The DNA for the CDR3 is TGTGCCAGCATACAAACAGGGGGGGATCCTAATGAGCAGTTCTTC.